This is a list of T cell receptor beta chains from one sample in a study of identical twins. TCRdb re-analysed the 5' RACE reads in MiXCR, keeping a single row per CDR3 protein. This sample has under 300,000 distinct CDR3 sequences, with roughly an eighth found just once. Sequencing was performed on memory (CD45RO+) T cells sorted from blood. These receptors were obtained from a woman aged 18-29 years in good health. Both conserved end residues are part of each CDR3. A D gene is named only where the DNA matches it firmly. The size of a clone is reported for some rows only, either as once, few or many, or as a class for expanded clones.

V gene: TRBV12-3/TRBV12-4
clone size: many
D gene: NA
J gene: TRBJ1-2
CDR3 protein: CASRLDYGYTF
CDR3 DNA: TGTGCCAGTCGACTGGACTATGGCTACACCTTC

V gene: TRBV18
clone size: NA
D gene: NA
J gene: TRBJ1-1
CDR3 protein: CASSAGWRGAFF
CDR3 DNA: TGTGCCAGCTCTGCCGGATGGAGAGGAGCTTTCTTT

V gene: TRBV24-1
clone size: NA
D gene: TRBD1
J gene: TRBJ2-3
CDR3 protein: CATQGVSTDTQYF
CDR3 DNA: TGTGCCACCCAGGGGGTCTCCACAGATACGCAGTATTTT

V gene: TRBV6-1
clone size: many
D gene: NA
J gene: TRBJ2-7
CDR3 protein: CASSQGLYSYEQYF
CDR3 DNA: TGTGCCAGCAGCCAAGGACTTTACTCCTACGAGCAGTACTTC

V gene: TRBV20-1
clone size: NA
D gene: TRBD2
J gene: TRBJ2-1
CDR3 protein: CSARSLAGGSSYNEQFF
CDR3 DNA: TGCAGTGCTAGATCCCTAGCGGGAGGAAGCTCCTACAATGAGCAGTTCTTC

V gene: TRBV20-1
clone size: NA
D gene: NA
J gene: TRBJ2-6
CDR3 protein: CSASPGSGANVLTF
CDR3 DNA: TGCAGTGCTAGCCCTGGGTCTGGGGCCAACGTCCTGACTTTC

V gene: TRBV5-1
clone size: few
D gene: TRBD2
J gene: TRBJ2-7
CDR3 protein: CASSFGLAGATQYF
CDR3 DNA: TGCGCCAGCAGCTTCGGACTAGCGGGGGCTACGCAGTACTTC

V gene: TRBV7-6
clone size: NA
D gene: NA
J gene: TRBJ1-1
CDR3 protein: CASSLDASEAFF
CDR3 DNA: TGTGCCAGCAGCTTAGATGCTTCTGAAGCTTTCTTT

V gene: TRBV3-1
clone size: few
D gene: NA
J gene: TRBJ1-5
CDR3 protein: CASSQVPGALVQPQHF
CDR3 DNA: TGTGCCAGCAGCCAAGTACCAGGGGCATTGGTGCAGCCCCAGCATTTT

V gene: TRBV5-1
clone size: NA
D gene: NA
J gene: TRBJ2-1
CDR3 protein: CTSSKGSNSYNEQFF
CDR3 DNA: TGCACCAGCAGTAAGGGCTCGAACTCCTACAATGAGCAGTTCTTC

V gene: TRBV11-2
clone size: many
D gene: NA
J gene: TRBJ2-3
CDR3 protein: CASSPSGVGTDTQYF
CDR3 DNA: TGTGCCAGCAGCCCCTCGGGGGTGGGCACAGATACGCAGTATTTT

V gene: TRBV7-2
clone size: NA
D gene: TRBD1
J gene: TRBJ2-7
CDR3 protein: CASSLISGGRYEQYF
CDR3 DNA: TGTGCCAGCAGCTTAATCTCAGGGGGCAGGTACGAGCAGTACTTC

V gene: TRBV14
clone size: few
D gene: NA
J gene: TRBJ2-3
CDR3 protein: CASSRQRMDTQYF
CDR3 DNA: TGTGCCAGCAGCCGCCAGCGCATGGATACGCAGTATTTT

V gene: TRBV5-1
clone size: few
D gene: TRBD1
J gene: TRBJ2-7
CDR3 protein: CASSRYRGGEQYF
CDR3 DNA: TGCGCCAGCAGCCGATACAGGGGTGGCGAGCAGTACTTC

V gene: TRBV5-1
clone size: few
D gene: TRBD2
J gene: TRBJ2-7
CDR3 protein: CASSLSGRPYEQYF
CDR3 DNA: TGCGCCAGCAGCTTAAGCGGGAGACCCTACGAGCAGTACTTC

V gene: TRBV5-1
clone size: few
D gene: NA
J gene: TRBJ1-1
CDR3 protein: CASSLDVQGNTEAFF
CDR3 DNA: TGCGCCAGCAGCTTGGACGTACAGGGTAACACTGAAGCTTTCTTT

V gene: TRBV7-6
clone size: few
D gene: NA
J gene: TRBJ2-7
CDR3 protein: CASSLGSITGTSTYEQYF
CDR3 DNA: TGTGCCAGCAGCTTAGGCTCCATTACCGGGACCTCTACCTACGAGCAGTACTTC

V gene: TRBV9
clone size: few
D gene: TRBD2
J gene: TRBJ2-2
CDR3 protein: CASSVLAGGSGELFF
CDR3 DNA: TGTGCCAGCAGCGTACTAGCGGGAGGGAGCGGGGAGCTGTTTTTT

V gene: TRBV5-1
clone size: few
D gene: TRBD1
J gene: TRBJ2-1
CDR3 protein: CASSLEGQVIYNEQFF
CDR3 DNA: TGCGCCAGCAGCTTGGAGGGACAGGTTATCTACAATGAGCAGTTCTTC

V gene: TRBV20-1
clone size: NA
D gene: NA
J gene: TRBJ1-2
CDR3 protein: CSAPTGRLGYTF
CDR3 DNA: TGCAGTGCACCCACGGGCCGCTTAGGCTACACCTTC

V gene: TRBV11-1
clone size: NA
D gene: TRBD2
J gene: TRBJ2-3
CDR3 protein: CASSLMGLAGVRADTQYF
CDR3 DNA: TGTGCCAGCAGCTTAATGGGACTAGCGGGAGTAAGGGCAGATACGCAGTATTTT

V gene: TRBV2
clone size: NA
D gene: TRBD1
J gene: TRBJ1-2
CDR3 protein: CASSTYRGGYTF
CDR3 DNA: TGTGCCAGCAGTACCTACAGGGGGGGCTACACCTTC

V gene: TRBV20-1
clone size: NA
D gene: NA
J gene: TRBJ2-7
CDR3 protein: CSARFREYEQYF
CDR3 DNA: TGCAGTGCTAGATTCCGAGAATACGAGCAGTACTTC

V gene: TRBV7-2
clone size: many
D gene: NA
J gene: TRBJ1-1
CDR3 protein: CASSPPTLGPNTEAFF
CDR3 DNA: TGTGCCAGCAGCCCCCCCACCCTGGGCCCGAACACTGAAGCTTTCTTT

V gene: TRBV12-3/TRBV12-4
clone size: NA
D gene: TRBD2
J gene: TRBJ2-5
CDR3 protein: CASSSGRLAGTQETQYF
CDR3 DNA: TGTGCCAGCAGTTCAGGAAGACTAGCGGGGACCCAAGAGACCCAGTACTTC

V gene: TRBV12-3/TRBV12-4
clone size: few
D gene: TRBD2
J gene: TRBJ2-5
CDR3 protein: CASTVAGGRETQYF
CDR3 DNA: TGTGCCAGCACCGTAGCGGGGGGGCGGGAGACCCAGTACTTC

V gene: TRBV12-3/TRBV12-4
clone size: many
D gene: NA
J gene: TRBJ1-4
CDR3 protein: CASSLGEKLFF
CDR3 DNA: TGCGCCAGCAGCTTGGGTGAAAAACTGTTTTTT

V gene: TRBV20-1
clone size: NA
D gene: TRBD2
J gene: TRBJ2-1
CDR3 protein: CSARDLPSGRNEQFF
CDR3 DNA: TGCAGTGCTAGAGATCTACCTAGCGGAAGGAATGAGCAGTTCTTC

V gene: TRBV5-5
clone size: NA
D gene: NA
J gene: TRBJ2-1
CDR3 protein: CASSFGTSSYNEQFF
CDR3 DNA: TGTGCCAGCAGCTTTGGGACTTCTTCCTACAATGAGCAGTTCTTC

V gene: TRBV7-2
clone size: NA
D gene: TRBD1
J gene: TRBJ1-1
CDR3 protein: CASSLVQGAMNTEAFF
CDR3 DNA: TGTGCCAGCAGCTTAGTACAGGGGGCTATGAACACTGAAGCTTTCTTT

V gene: TRBV5-1
clone size: NA
D gene: NA
J gene: TRBJ2-7
CDR3 protein: CASSLGWGDTSYEQYF
CDR3 DNA: TGCGCCAGCAGCTTGGGGTGGGGGGACACCAGCTACGAGCAGTACTTC

V gene: TRBV5-1
clone size: NA
D gene: TRBD2
J gene: TRBJ2-3
CDR3 protein: CASSLETSGGGDTQYF
CDR3 DNA: TGCGCCAGCAGCTTGGAGACTAGCGGGGGTGGGGATACGCAGTATTTT

V gene: TRBV7-2
clone size: NA
D gene: NA
J gene: TRBJ2-3
CDR3 protein: CASSLNPFVQYF
CDR3 DNA: TGTGCCAGCAGCCTCAACCCATTTGTGCAGTATTTT

V gene: TRBV30
clone size: NA
D gene: NA
J gene: TRBJ2-5
CDR3 protein: CAWSRTGTQYF
CDR3 DNA: TGTGCCTGGAGTCGGACGGGGACCCAGTACTTC

V gene: TRBV30
clone size: few
D gene: NA
J gene: TRBJ2-3
CDR3 protein: CAWAGERDYADTQYF
CDR3 DNA: TGTGCCTGGGCAGGGGAGAGGGACTATGCAGATACGCAGTATTTT

V gene: TRBV5-1
clone size: many
D gene: NA
J gene: TRBJ2-1
CDR3 protein: CASSPYSKSSYNEQFF
CDR3 DNA: TGCGCCAGCAGCCCATACTCAAAGAGCTCCTACAATGAGCAGTTCTTC

V gene: TRBV12-3/TRBV12-4
clone size: NA
D gene: NA
J gene: TRBJ2-7
CDR3 protein: CASSDGLTGYERYF
CDR3 DNA: TGTGCCAGCAGCGATGGACTAACCGGGTACGAGCGGTACTTC

V gene: TRBV24-1
clone size: many
D gene: NA
J gene: TRBJ2-1
CDR3 protein: CATSDSARTYNEQFF
CDR3 DNA: TGTGCCACCAGTGATAGCGCCAGGACCTACAATGAGCAGTTCTTC

V gene: TRBV27
clone size: NA
D gene: NA
J gene: TRBJ2-7
CDR3 protein: CASSELRRVGAEQYF
CDR3 DNA: TGTGCCAGCAGTGAACTGCGGAGGGTGGGGGCCGAGCAGTACTTC

V gene: TRBV10-2
clone size: many
D gene: NA
J gene: TRBJ1-5
CDR3 protein: CASSDMGQPQHF
CDR3 DNA: TGCGCCAGCAGTGATATGGGCCAGCCCCAGCATTTT

V gene: TRBV9
clone size: NA
D gene: TRBD2
J gene: TRBJ2-1
CDR3 protein: CASSTSGTRGFNEQFF
CDR3 DNA: TGTGCCAGCAGCACCTCCGGGACTAGAGGGTTCAATGAGCAGTTCTTC

V gene: TRBV3-1
clone size: few
D gene: TRBD2
J gene: TRBJ2-1
CDR3 protein: CASSQDLSGGWSYNEQFF
CDR3 DNA: TGTGCCAGCAGCCAAGATTTGAGCGGGGGGTGGTCCTACAATGAGCAGTTCTTC

V gene: TRBV5-6
clone size: NA
D gene: TRBD1
J gene: TRBJ2-4
CDR3 protein: CASSLTGVNIQYF
CDR3 DNA: TGTGCCAGCAGCTTGACAGGGGTAAACATTCAGTACTTC

V gene: TRBV5-1
clone size: NA
D gene: TRBD2
J gene: TRBJ2-5
CDR3 protein: CASTRGLAGSQETQYF
CDR3 DNA: TGCGCCAGCACCCGCGGCCTAGCGGGATCACAAGAGACCCAGTACTTC

V gene: TRBV12-3/TRBV12-4
clone size: many
D gene: TRBD1
J gene: TRBJ1-2
CDR3 protein: CASSALDRYYGYTF
CDR3 DNA: TGTGCCAGCAGCGCTCTGGACAGGTACTATGGCTACACCTTC

V gene: TRBV3-1
clone size: few
D gene: TRBD1
J gene: TRBJ2-2
CDR3 protein: CASSPGQAYTGELFF
CDR3 DNA: TGTGCCAGCAGCCCCGGACAGGCGTACACCGGGGAGCTGTTTTTT

V gene: TRBV12-3/TRBV12-4
clone size: many
D gene: NA
J gene: TRBJ1-1
CDR3 protein: CASSRKDTEAFF
CDR3 DNA: TGTGCCAGCAGCCGGAAGGACACTGAAGCTTTCTTT

V gene: TRBV27
clone size: many
D gene: NA
J gene: TRBJ2-5
CDR3 protein: CASIVPSRDTQETQYF
CDR3 DNA: TGTGCCAGCATTGTCCCTTCGAGGGACACCCAAGAGACCCAGTACTTC

V gene: TRBV14
clone size: NA
D gene: NA
J gene: TRBJ2-1
CDR3 protein: CASSGPRVSVGNEQFF
CDR3 DNA: TGTGCCAGCAGCGGTCCGAGGGTATCGGTGGGCAATGAGCAGTTCTTC

V gene: TRBV7-2
clone size: few
D gene: TRBD1
J gene: TRBJ2-1
CDR3 protein: CASSQRRSGGEQFF
CDR3 DNA: TGTGCCAGCAGCCAGAGGCGGTCAGGGGGTGAGCAGTTCTTC

V gene: TRBV7-2
clone size: few
D gene: NA
J gene: TRBJ1-1
CDR3 protein: CASSPRFLANTEAFF
CDR3 DNA: TGTGCCAGCAGCCCCCGATTCTTGGCGAACACTGAAGCTTTCTTT

V gene: TRBV20-1
clone size: NA
D gene: NA
J gene: TRBJ2-5
CDR3 protein: CSASPQGKAQYF
CDR3 DNA: TGCAGTGCTAGTCCCCAGGGTAAAGCCCAGTACTTC

V gene: TRBV7-3
clone size: NA
D gene: NA
J gene: TRBJ2-2
CDR3 protein: CASSRTTTGELFF
CDR3 DNA: TGTGCCAGCAGCAGGACTACAACCGGGGAGCTGTTTTTT

V gene: TRBV24-1
clone size: NA
D gene: NA
J gene: TRBJ2-5
CDR3 protein: CATSDSLAQETQYF
CDR3 DNA: TGTGCCACCAGTGATTCGCTAGCGCAAGAGACCCAGTACTTC

V gene: TRBV20-1
clone size: NA
D gene: NA
J gene: TRBJ1-5
CDR3 protein: CSARADSNQPQHF
CDR3 DNA: TGCAGTGCTAGAGCTGACAGCAATCAGCCCCAGCATTTT

V gene: TRBV7-9
clone size: few
D gene: NA
J gene: TRBJ2-7
CDR3 protein: CASSLLGPRTYEQYF
CDR3 DNA: TGTGCCAGCAGCTTGTTGGGACCCAGGACCTACGAGCAGTACTTC

V gene: TRBV12-3/TRBV12-4
clone size: few
D gene: NA
J gene: TRBJ1-1
CDR3 protein: CASRRGQIAEAFF
CDR3 DNA: TGTGCCAGCCGACGTGGTCAGATCGCTGAAGCTTTCTTT

V gene: TRBV6-5
clone size: NA
D gene: TRBD2
J gene: TRBJ2-1
CDR3 protein: CASSPSVAGARNEQFF
CDR3 DNA: TGTGCCAGCAGTCCCTCAGTAGCGGGAGCGAGGAATGAGCAGTTCTTC